This entry lists 13 T cell receptor gamma chains sequenced from one sample in a study of gamma-delta chains in newborns, infants, children. TCRdb reanalysed the reads with CATT. The sample holds 1,500 to 2,000 gamma-chain clones; almost 70% are singletons and the top ten take about a quarter. The sample comprised blood. These receptors originate from a child who was a newborn, infant or young child, either healthy, febrile or measles-vaccinated (not recorded which).

Comment on this clone: The sample contains more than one DNA sequence encoding this CDR3. J gene calling gave no result, while the V gene is TRGV4. CDR3 length: 13 amino acids. The germline V gene has CDR1 EGSTGY and CDR2 YDSYTSSV. CDR3 in DNA: TGTGCCACCTGGAAAATTGAAGGGTATAAGAAGCTCTTT. Its translation: CATWKIEGYKKLF.

With respect to this clone: Other DNA sequences from this sample encode an identical CDR3 as well. This chain uses TRGV9 with TRGJP. In the absence of a J gene in TCRdb, the DNA was matched to germline to assign it here. This CDR3 comprises 17 residues. The germline V gene has CDR1 GITISATS and CDR2 ISYDGTV (reference sequence). Unmatched junction bases numbered 6, after V lost 0 bases and J lost 7 bases. The CDR3 reads CALWEVRAELGKKIKVF. The CDR3 coding sequence is TGTGCCTTGTGGGAGGTGCGGGCGGAGTTGGGCAAAAAAATCAAGGTATTT.

As for this clone: The junction does not match germline at one end; this may be a read error. The chain links TRGV9 to TRGJP. TCRdb offers no J gene call, so here the DNA was matched to germline to obtain one. This CDR3 is 18 amino acids long. The germline CDR1 and CDR2 sequences are GITISATS and ISYDGTV (reference sequence). The CDR3 here is CALWETRRQELGKKIKVF. Here the CDR3 DNA reads TGCGCCTTGTGGGAGACACGCCGGCAAGAGTTGGGCAAAAAAATCAAGGTATTT.

Within the sample, this clone is large. Within the sample, other DNA sequences also encode this same CDR3. J is TRGJP and V is TRGV9. Because TCRdb records no J gene, it was assigned here through a match of the DNA to germline. Trimming cost V 0 bases and J 6 bases; bases outside gene matches: 2. In germline, CDR1 is GITISATS, CDR2 ISYDGTV (reference sequence). CDR3 length equals 16 residues. The CDR3 sequence is CALWEVGELGKKIKVF. CDR3 in DNA: TGTGCCTTGTGGGAGGTGGGAGAGTTGGGCAAAAAAATCAAGGTATTT.

The chain employs TRGV9 and TRGJ1 or TRGJ2. The CDR3 is 13 residues long. The germline gives CDR1 GITISATS, CDR2 ISYDGTV (reference sequence). The J segment lost 9 bases and the V segment lost 0 bases, leaving 8 bases of the junction unmatched. CDR3 sequence reads: CALWEVRPPKKLF. The CDR3 DNA sequence: TGTGCCTTGTGGGAGGTGCGTCCCCCTAAGAAACTCTTT.

The CDR3 DNA reads TGTGCCACCTGGGATAGGTGGAGGAAACTCTTT. Amino acid sequence: CATWDRWRKLF. The chain joins TRGV4 to TRGJ1 or TRGJ2. Assignment of the J gene here rests on matching the DNA to germline, because TCRdb gives none. Germline-derived CDR1 and CDR2 are EGSTGY and YDSYTSSV. After removal of 3 bases from V and 12 bases from J, the junction contained 8 bases not matched to a gene. The CDR3 sequence is 11 residues long.

This clone was found a few times. The sample has other DNA sequences that encode this CDR3 too. V gene TRGV9 combines with J gene TRGJP. In the absence of a J gene in TCRdb, the DNA was matched to germline to assign it here. The J segment lost 2 bases and the V segment lost 3 bases, leaving 1 base of the junction unmatched. The germline gives CDR1 GITISATS, CDR2 ISYDGTV (reference sequence). The CDR3 length is 16 residues. CDR3 DNA sequence: TGTGCCTTGTGGGAGAGGCAAGAGTTGGGCAAAAAAATCAAGGTATTT. Translating gives CALWERQELGKKIKVF.

The genes are TRGV8 and TRGJ1 or TRGJ2. The J gene, not given by TCRdb, was assigned here from a germline match of the nucleotide sequence. V dropped 7 bases and J dropped 12; count of bases not matched to a gene: 6. Germline-derived CDR1 and CDR2 are VENAVY and YDSYNSRV. This CDR3 spans 9 amino acids. Here the CDR3 DNA reads TGTGCCACCTGCGGTGGGAAACTCTTT. Amino acid sequence: CATCGGKLF.

This clone turned up a few times. At the DNA level, this CDR3 is encoded by other sequences in the same sample as well. The rearrangement joins TRGV9 to TRGJP. In the absence of a J gene in TCRdb, the DNA was matched to germline to assign it here. After removal of 3 bases from V and 4 bases from J, the junction contained 3 bases not matched to a gene. This CDR3 spans 16 amino acids. Germline assignment: CDR1 GITISATS and CDR2 ISYDGTV (reference sequence). Written as DNA, the CDR3 is TGTGCCTTGTGGGAGCCTCAAGAGTTGGGCAAAAAAATCAAGGTATTT. Translation: CALWEPQELGKKIKVF.

V and J are TRGV9 and TRGJP. TCRdb supplies no J gene; here it was assigned by aligning the nucleotide sequence to germline. V was pared by 6 bases and J by 6 bases, with 5 bases of the junction left unmatched. This CDR3 region has 15 residues. From germline, CDR1 is GITISATS and CDR2 ISYDGTV (reference sequence). CDR3 sequence: CALWTRELGKKIKVF. In DNA form, the CDR3 reads TGTGCCTTGTGGACCCGAGAGTTGGGCAAAAAAATCAAGGTATTT.

The V gene is TRGV9, the J gene TRGJP. In the absence of a J gene in TCRdb, the DNA was matched to germline to assign it here. Germline CDR1 GITISATS, CDR2 ISYDGTV (reference sequence). The CDR3 loop spans 18 amino acids. The ends lost 0 bases at V and 7 bases at J; junction bases unmatched: 9. CDR3 bases: TGTGCCTTGTGGGAGGTGCAAGGAGTGGAGTTGGGCAAAAAAATCAAGGTATTT. Translation: CALWEVQGVELGKKIKVF.

This clone has a handful of counts. The same CDR3 arises from other DNA sequences in this sample as well. CDR3 amino acids: CALWEVTELGKKIKVF. The CDR3 DNA is TGTGCCTTGTGGGAGGTGACAGAGTTGGGCAAAAAAATCAAGGTATTT. This chain links TRGV9 with TRGJP. Here the J gene was assigned by germline matching of the DNA, as TCRdb has none. This CDR3 has 16 residues. The germline CDR1 and CDR2 sequences are GITISATS and ISYDGTV (reference sequence). The J segment lost 6 bases and the V segment lost 0 bases, leaving 2 bases of the junction unmatched.

This clone was observed a handful of times. TCRdb lists the protein of a much larger clone for this DNA, which differs at residue 14, so this is likely a read error; the protein given here is translated from the DNA itself. The J gene was not called, though the V gene is TRGV9. Germline CDR1 GITISATS, CDR2 ISYDGTV (reference sequence). CDR3 size: 16 residues. The CDR3 sequence: CALWEVRELGKKIEVF. CDR3 nucleotide sequence: TGTGCCTTGTGGGAGGTGCGGGAGTTGGGCAAAAAAATCGAGGTATTT.